The 8 T cell receptor beta chains below all came from one sample that was sequenced in a study of cytomegalovirus exposure and HLA in healthy donors. The PCR was carried out with 60 Vbeta primers and 13 Jbeta primers. Produced via immunoSEQ multiplex PCR; TCRdb's table is partial and in-frame only. The table records a few hundred thousand clones, almost 80% of them present only once. The sequencing sample was made of PBMCs. These TCRs come from a young man in good health and CMV-seronegative.

This clone was detected only a few times. This chain connects TRBV18 to TRBJ2-7, with TRBD1 matching 10 bases. CDR3 length: 14 amino acids. The V gene end was trimmed by 4 bases and the J gene end by 5 bases; junction bases not matched to a gene: 5. CDR1 and CDR2 from the germline V gene are KGHSH and LQKENI. The CDR3 DNA sequence: TGTGCCAGCTCACGGGGACAGGGGACCCACGAGCAGTACTTC. Translating it yields CASSRGQGTHEQYF.

To note about this clone: Other DNA sequences within the sample encode an identical CDR3. CDR3 DNA: TGTGCCAGTAGTATATCAGGGGTCGCCTATGGCTACACCTTC. It is translated as CASSISGVAYGYTF. The chain carries TRBV19 and TRBJ1-2; the D gene is possibly TRBD1 (6 bases). V was trimmed by 2 bases and J by 4 bases, leaving 11 bases between them. The CDR3 loop spans 14 amino acids. CDR1 and CDR2 from the germline V gene are LNHDA and SQIVND (reference sequence). The variable domain in full, completed from reference TRBV19 and TRBJ1-2, reads DGGITQSPKYLFRKEGQNVTLSCEQNLNHDAMYWYRQDPGQGLRLIYYSQIVNDFQKGDIAEGYSVSREKKESFPLTVTSAQKNPTAFYLCASSISGVAYGYTFGSGTRLTVV.

The chain carries TRBV5-1 and TRBJ2-5, with D perhaps matching TRBD2 (6 bases). V lost 2 bases to trimming and J lost 2 bases, with 10 bases between them. Germline V gene lookup returns CDR1 SGHRS and CDR2 YFSETQ. CDR3 length: 14 residues. The CDR3 nucleotides read TGCGCCAGCAGCTTATCAGGGACTCAAGAGACCCAGTACTTC. Encoded protein: CASSLSGTQETQYF.

This clone was seen a few times. The chain combines TRBV30 with TRBJ1-3; 12 nucleotides line up with TRBD1. Trimming took 1 base from V and 3 from J; bases not matched to a gene: 16. Germline CDR1 reads GTSNPN; CDR2 reads SVGIG (reference sequence). This CDR3 is 20 amino acids long. CDR3 in amino acids: CAWSGFNQGTGGDGGNTIYF. Written as DNA, the CDR3 is TGTGCCTGGAGTGGATTCAACCAAGGGACAGGGGGCGATGGTGGAAACACCATATATTTT.

In this sample, this clone turned up once. V is TRBV7-9 and J is TRBJ2-2, with D possibly TRBD1 on 6 matching bases. Germline V lookup: CDR1 SEHNR, CDR2 FQNEAQ (reference sequence). V lost 6 bases and J lost 8, with 19 bases in between. The CDR3 is made up of 15 amino acids. The CDR3 DNA follows: TGTGCCAGCAGAATCCAGGGGATCGACTCGGGGGAGCTGTTTTTT. As protein: CASRIQGIDSGELFF.

The rearrangement joins TRBV6-5 to TRBJ1-1, with D unclear. CDR1 MNHEY and CDR2 SVGAGI come from the germline V gene. V was pared by 3 bases and J by 1 base, with 9 bases between. This CDR3 has 14 residues. The CDR3 nucleotides read TGTGCCAGCAGTTATGAGTACTCGAACACTGAAGCTTTCTTT. Amino acids: CASSYEYSNTEAFF.

This clone was seen a handful of times. In nucleotides, the CDR3 is TGTGCCAGCAGTGAAGATGGGGAGATCCTGTATGGCTACACCTTC. It yields the protein CASSEDGEILYGYTF. The chain is built from TRBV6-1 and TRBJ1-2; D ambiguous. In germline, CDR1 is MNHNS, CDR2 SASEGT. With 1 base removed from V and 5 bases from J, the gap between germline ends came to 14 bases. The CDR3 spans 15 residues.

The chain carries TRBV5-5 and TRBJ2-5; no clear D. Germline CDR1 and CDR2: SGHKS and YYEKEE (reference sequence). The V gene lost 4 bases and the J gene lost 1 base, with 14 bases spanning the gap. The CDR3 contains 15 residues. CDR3 sequence reads: CASSLWNSLQETQYF. The CDR3 DNA sequence: TGTGCCAGCAGCCTATGGAACAGCCTCCAAGAGACCCAGTACTTC.